The 20 T cell receptor beta chains presented below share a single source sample, sequenced in a study of T-cell reconstitution after alpha-beta-depleted transplantation in children. Unique molecular identifiers were incorporated into the prepared TCRbeta library. Via MiXCR, TCRdb re-called the PCR reads, giving one row per CDR3 protein. This sample has 9,200 or so distinct CDR3 sequences, with roughly 14% found just once. The sample here was PBMCs, mostly from graft donor cells, taken 60 days after TCRalphabeta/CD19-depleted stem cell transplant. All receptors derive from a male patient younger than 18 who had a stem cell transplant for acute lymphoblastic leukemia, so the T cells may come from the graft donor.

This chain joins TRBV7-9 and TRBJ2-1; TRBD2 agrees at 13 bases. V lost 4 bases, J lost 2 bases, and 5 bases stayed unmatched. The CDR3 has 17 amino acids. Germline V CDR1 and CDR2: SEHNR, FQNEAQ (reference sequence). The CDR3 sequence is CASSSGLAGVTYNEQFF. CDR3 DNA: TGTGCCAGCAGCTCAGGACTAGCGGGAGTCACCTACAATGAGCAGTTCTTC. Full variable domain (outside the CDR3, taken from reference TRBV7-9 and TRBJ2-1): DTGVSQNPRHKITKRGQNVTFRCDPISEHNRLYWYRQTLGQGPEFLTYFQNEAQLEKSRLLSDRFSAERPKGSFSTLEIQRTEQGDSAMYLCASSSGLAGVTYNEQFFGPGTRLTVL.

This chain uses TRBV5-8 with TRBJ1-1; TRBD1 aligns across 7 bases. CDR1 and CDR2 (germline): SGHTS, YDEGEE. V shed 5 bases, J shed 6 bases, and the junction held 10 bases outside the gene matches. This CDR3 has 14 amino acids. The chain's CDR3 is CASRRDSSGPEAFF. The CDR3 DNA sequence: TGTGCCAGCAGACGGGACAGCTCGGGACCTGAAGCTTTCTTT.

The chain is built from TRBV7-2 and TRBJ2-7; D remains ambiguous. Germline loops: CDR1 SGHTA, CDR2 FQGNSA. V dropped 5 bases and J dropped 2 bases, with 16 bases sitting between them. The CDR3 consists of 15 residues. CDR3 nucleotide sequence: TGTGCCAGCAGCACCCCCTACAGAAGACCCTACGAGCAGTACTTC. Translated: CASSTPYRRPYEQYF.

This clonotype was counted ten times or more. This chain joins TRBV20-1 and TRBJ1-6; D remains unclear. From germline, CDR1 is DFQATT and CDR2 SNEGSKA (reference sequence). The length of the CDR3 is 15 residues. Deletions cut 3 bases from V and 6 bases from J, with 15 bases between. The CDR3 protein is CSARGVLSRNSPLHF. CDR3 nucleotides: TGCAGTGCTAGGGGAGTGCTATCGCGTAATTCACCCCTCCACTTT.

J is TRBJ2-2 and V is TRBV3-1; 11 positions match TRBD2. This CDR3 region has 17 residues. Germline V CDR1 and CDR2: LGHDT, YNNKEL (reference sequence). V shed 10 bases, J shed 2 bases, and the junction held 12 bases outside the gene matches. CDR3 sequence: CATSQVTSGRNTGELFF. The CDR3 DNA follows: TGTGCCACCTCCCAAGTTACTAGCGGGAGAAACACCGGGGAGCTGTTTTTT.

This clonotype was observed at least ten times. The V call is TRBV27, the J call TRBJ1-5, with D unclear. The CDR3 runs 14 residues. Germline CDR1 and CDR2: MNHEY and SMNVEV (reference sequence). V lost 0 bases and J lost 6, with 9 bases in between. The CDR3 sequence: CASSLSWAGQPQHF. CDR3 nucleotides: TGTGCCAGCAGTTTATCGTGGGCCGGTCAGCCCCAGCATTTT.

There are many counts of this clonotype. This sequence joins TRBV6-1 and TRBJ2-1; 9 nucleotides line up with TRBD2. Germline trimming cut 6 bases from V and 12 bases from J; bases unmatched to any gene: 21. CDR1 is MNHNS, CDR2 SASEGT, per germline. The CDR3 length is 17 residues. The CDR3 nucleotides read TGTGCCAGCAGCCCTCCCCCGGGACTAGCCCCCTTCGGAAGGCAGTTCTTC. Protein sequence: CASSPPPGLAPFGRQFF.

Relative to its sample, this clonotype is medium-sized. The chain couples TRBV11-3 to TRBJ2-2, with a tentative D call TRBD2 (5 bases). This CDR3 has 17 amino acids. Trimming removed 5 bases from V and 2 bases from J, with 18 bases in between. Germline CDR1 and CDR2: SGHNT and YENEEA. The CDR3 here is CASSRRGAVSNTGELFF. The CDR3 DNA reads as TGTGCCAGCAGCCGACGGGGAGCGGTTAGTAACACCGGGGAGCTGTTTTTT.

This clonotype was observed many times. The chain has TRBV29-1 and TRBJ2-1; the D gene is possibly TRBD2 (6 bases). Trimming cost V 2 bases and J 14 bases, with 10 bases left between them. Per the germline V gene, CDR1 is SQVTM and CDR2 is ANQGSEA. This CDR3 region has 10 residues. CDR3 sequence (DNA): TGCAGCGTTGAACTAGCGTGGGAGTTCTTC. It yields the protein CSVELAWEFF.

V is TRBV6-1 and J is TRBJ2-3; no clear D. CDR1 and CDR2 from the germline V gene are MNHNS and SASEGT. V was shortened by 6 bases and J by 7 bases, with 17 bases between the two germline ends. The CDR3 is 14 residues long. CDR3 residues: CASSPSHRPNTQYF. Written as DNA, the CDR3 is TGTGCCAGCAGCCCATCCCATCGGCCTAATACGCAGTATTTT.

In this sample, this clonotype turned up many times. The V call is TRBV24-1, the J call TRBJ2-1, with 14 bases fitting TRBD2. The CDR3 sequence is 19 residues long. The trim removed 2 bases at V and 6 bases at J, leaving 11 bases unmatched. The germline V gene encodes CDR1 KGHDR and CDR2 SFDVKD. The CDR3 spells CATSDSWTSGGTLSNEQFF. The CDR3 DNA is TGTGCCACCAGTGATTCTTGGACTAGCGGGGGGACCCTTAGCAATGAGCAGTTCTTC.

This clonotype was detected ten times or more. This sequence joins TRBV18 and TRBJ2-1, with 7 bases matching TRBD2. From germline, CDR1 is KGHSH and CDR2 LQKENI. After removal of 4 bases from V and 8 bases from J, the junction contained 11 bases not matched to a gene. CDR3 length: 15 amino acids. CDR3 protein: CASSRRGAGYYEQFF. The CDR3 nucleotides are TGTGCCAGCTCACGCCGGGGAGCGGGATATTATGAGCAGTTCTTC.

This clonotype was recorded many times. This chain joins TRBV14 and TRBJ2-5; TRBD2 agrees at 7 bases. Germline V lookup: CDR1 SGHDN, CDR2 FVKESK. The V segment lost 4 bases and the J segment 9 bases; nucleotides outside the gene matches: 8. The CDR3 extends over 13 amino acids. Here the CDR3 DNA reads TGTGCCAGCAGCCTTGGACTAGGACGGTCCCAGTACTTC. Its translation is CASSLGLGRSQYF.

The rearrangement links TRBV10-1 to TRBJ2-3, with TRBD1 identical over 9 bases. V was pared by 3 bases and J by 1 base, with 2 bases of the junction left unmatched. CDR3 length equals 15 residues. CDR1 is WNHNN and CDR2 is SYGVQD in the germline V gene (reference sequence). The CDR3 coding sequence is TGCGCCAGCAGTGAATGGACAGGGGGCACAGATACGCAGTATTTT. It codes for CASSEWTGGTDTQYF.

This clonotype has a count of ten or more. The chain uses TRBV5-1 and TRBJ2-5; TRBD2 agrees at 10 bases. Per germline, CDR1 SGHRS and CDR2 YFSETQ. Germline trimming cut 0 bases from V and 2 bases from J; bases unmatched to any gene: 4. The CDR3 consists of 16 residues. CDR3 sequence: CASSLVVAGGQETQYF. CDR3 nucleotide sequence: TGCGCCAGCAGCTTGGTGGTAGCGGGGGGACAAGAGACCCAGTACTTC.

This clonotype is categorized as medium-sized. This chain connects TRBV24-1 to TRBJ2-3, with 7 bases identical to TRBD1. The germline V gene has CDR1 KGHDR and CDR2 SFDVKD. After removal of 5 bases from V and 3 bases from J, the junction contained 4 bases not matched to a gene. CDR3 length: 14 amino acids. CDR3 loop: CATSGGGATDTQYF. CDR3 nucleotides: TGTGCCACCAGTGGAGGGGGCGCAACAGATACGCAGTATTTT.

The rearrangement joins TRBV27 to TRBJ2-2; no clear D. Germline CDR1 MNHEY, CDR2 SMNVEV (reference sequence). The germline V and J ends were trimmed by 5 bases and 0 bases, with 7 bases remaining between them. The CDR3 spans 14 residues. DNA of the CDR3: TGTGCCAGCAGTCGGAGCGCGAACACCGGGGAGCTGTTTTTT. Translation gives CASSRSANTGELFF.

The sample holds many counts of this clonotype. The genes are TRBV4-2 and TRBJ2-7; no reliable D call. Germline lookup yields CDR1 LGHNA and CDR2 YNFKEQ. The V end lost 1 base, the J end lost 3 bases, and 10 bases lay between the germline ends. The CDR3 length is 14 residues. CDR3 coding DNA: TGTGCCAGCAGCCAAGGGACCGGCTACTACGAGCAGTACTTC. It encodes CASSQGTGYYEQYF.

This clonotype was observed many times. The J gene is TRBJ1-1, the V gene TRBV11-3; 12 bases map to TRBD1. Germline lookup yields CDR1 SGHNT and CDR2 YENEEA. V shed 4 bases, J shed 5 bases, and the junction held 5 bases outside the gene matches. The CDR3 loop spans 15 amino acids. This chain's CDR3 is CASSSGTGGWTEAFF. Written as DNA, the CDR3 is TGTGCCAGCAGCTCCGGGACAGGGGGCTGGACTGAAGCTTTCTTT.

Ten or more counts support this clonotype. V usage is TRBV7-2 and J usage is TRBJ2-3; D ambiguous. The CDR3 runs to 12 residues. Between the trimmed V and J ends, which lost 2 bases and 2 bases, there was a span of 2 bases. Germline V lookup: CDR1 SGHTA, CDR2 FQGNSA. The CDR3 protein is CASSLFTDTQYF. CDR3 coding DNA: TGTGCCAGCAGCTTATTCACAGATACGCAGTATTTT.